One and the same sample provided the 10 T cell receptor beta chains below, sequenced in a study of T-cell reconstitution after alpha-beta-depleted transplantation in children. Researchers prepared the TCRbeta library using unique molecular identifiers, the study reports. Each CDR3 protein is one row after TCRdb ran MiXCR on the PCR reads. Seen here are 500,000 or so distinct CDR3 sequences, over 25% observed once, and the top ten hold 2% to 3%. Sequencing was performed on PBMCs from the stem cell graft donor, taken from the stem cell graft. The receptors come from a human donor who donated a stem cell graft to a child with aplastic anemia.

The CDR3 protein is CACPTGPTNEKLFF. As DNA, the CDR3 is TGTGCCTGCCCCACGGGACCAACTAATGAAAAACTGTTTTTT. This chain links TRBV30 with TRBJ1-4; TRBD1 might be the D (5 bases). Per germline, CDR1 GTSNPN and CDR2 SVGIG (reference sequence). The CDR3 contains 14 residues. Trimming pared 6 bases from V and 0 bases from J, leaving 11 bases between.

This rearrangement joins TRBV20-1 to TRBJ1-1, with D uncertain. The CDR3 is 11 residues long. Trimming removed 0 bases at V and 10 bases at J, with 9 bases between. CDR1 is DFQATT and CDR2 is SNEGSKA in the germline V gene (reference sequence). CDR3 nucleotide sequence: TGCAGTGCTAGAGAGGGCCAGTCAGCTTTCTTT. This encodes CSAREGQSAFF.

The sample holds a few counts of this clonotype. The CDR3 region has the DNA TGCAGCGTTGGGACCGCCGGCGCAGATACGCAGTATTTT. This gives the protein CSVGTAGADTQYF. The chain joins TRBV29-1 to TRBJ2-3; D unclear. The CDR3 is 13 residues long. V lost 4 bases and J lost 4, with 12 bases in between. Germline V lookup: CDR1 SQVTM, CDR2 ANQGSEA.

The chain joins TRBV25-1 to TRBJ1-1, with no clear D. Germline V gene data show CDR1 as MGHDK and CDR2 as SYGVNS. CDR3 length equals 13 residues. Deletions cut 7 bases from V and 0 bases from J, with 9 bases between. The CDR3 region is CASKAAMNTEAFF. CDR3 DNA sequence: TGTGCCAGCAAGGCGGCGATGAACACTGAAGCTTTCTTT.

This clonotype has more than one count but fewer than ten. V is TRBV27 and J is TRBJ2-7, with D hard to call. The V gene lost 3 bases and the J gene lost 3 bases, with 12 bases spanning the gap. CDR3 length equals 14 residues. The germline V gene encodes CDR1 MNHEY and CDR2 SMNVEV (reference sequence). The CDR3 protein is CASSLIDANYEQYF. As DNA, the CDR3 is TGTGCCAGCAGTTTGATTGACGCCAACTACGAGCAGTACTTC.

This clonotype was found a few times. This chain uses TRBV6-5 with TRBJ2-6; no definite D call. V lost 2 bases, J lost 0 bases, and 5 bases lay in between. Looked up from germline, CDR1 is MNHEY and CDR2 is SVGAGI. This CDR3 has 15 amino acids. CDR3: CASSYGISGANVLTF. The CDR3 DNA sequence: TGTGCCAGCAGTTACGGCATCTCTGGGGCCAACGTCCTGACTTTC.

This chain joins TRBV13 and TRBJ2-7; 9 nucleotides match TRBD1. J lost 6 bases, V lost 5 bases, and 17 bases had no gene match. Germline V gene data show CDR1 as PRHDT and CDR2 as FYEKMQ (reference sequence). There are 17 residues in the CDR3. The CDR3 region is CASSPIIRDREAIEQYF. DNA for the CDR3: TGTGCCAGCAGCCCAATAATCAGGGACAGGGAGGCGATCGAGCAGTACTTC.

The rearrangement links TRBV7-2 to TRBJ2-1; D call uncertain. CDR3 size: 12 residues. V dropped 5 bases and J dropped 9 bases, with 11 bases sitting between them. CDR1 and CDR2 from the germline V gene are SGHTA and FQGNSA. The CDR3 loop reads CASSPEVGEQFF. The CDR3 DNA follows: TGTGCCAGCAGCCCAGAGGTGGGTGAGCAGTTCTTC.

This clonotype has only a few counts. V is TRBV7-2 and J is TRBJ2-6, with D tentatively TRBD2 (5 bases). The CDR3 loop spans 15 amino acids. Trimming took off 6 bases at V and 2 bases at J, with 11 bases between the two ends. The germline V gene has CDR1 SGHTA and CDR2 FQGNSA. This CDR3 reads CASRFSGAGANVLTF. The DNA for the CDR3 is TGTGCCAGCAGATTCTCCGGGGCTGGGGCCAACGTCCTGACTTTC.

The rearrangement joins TRBV5-6 to TRBJ1-4, with unresolved D. The V end was cut by 5 bases, the J end by 7 bases, with 12 bases between. The CDR3 totals 13 residues. From germline, CDR1 is SGHDT and CDR2 YYEEEE. The CDR3 nucleotides read TGTGCCAGCAGACCATCATCCGGTGAAAAACTGTTTTTT. Amino acids: CASRPSSGEKLFF.